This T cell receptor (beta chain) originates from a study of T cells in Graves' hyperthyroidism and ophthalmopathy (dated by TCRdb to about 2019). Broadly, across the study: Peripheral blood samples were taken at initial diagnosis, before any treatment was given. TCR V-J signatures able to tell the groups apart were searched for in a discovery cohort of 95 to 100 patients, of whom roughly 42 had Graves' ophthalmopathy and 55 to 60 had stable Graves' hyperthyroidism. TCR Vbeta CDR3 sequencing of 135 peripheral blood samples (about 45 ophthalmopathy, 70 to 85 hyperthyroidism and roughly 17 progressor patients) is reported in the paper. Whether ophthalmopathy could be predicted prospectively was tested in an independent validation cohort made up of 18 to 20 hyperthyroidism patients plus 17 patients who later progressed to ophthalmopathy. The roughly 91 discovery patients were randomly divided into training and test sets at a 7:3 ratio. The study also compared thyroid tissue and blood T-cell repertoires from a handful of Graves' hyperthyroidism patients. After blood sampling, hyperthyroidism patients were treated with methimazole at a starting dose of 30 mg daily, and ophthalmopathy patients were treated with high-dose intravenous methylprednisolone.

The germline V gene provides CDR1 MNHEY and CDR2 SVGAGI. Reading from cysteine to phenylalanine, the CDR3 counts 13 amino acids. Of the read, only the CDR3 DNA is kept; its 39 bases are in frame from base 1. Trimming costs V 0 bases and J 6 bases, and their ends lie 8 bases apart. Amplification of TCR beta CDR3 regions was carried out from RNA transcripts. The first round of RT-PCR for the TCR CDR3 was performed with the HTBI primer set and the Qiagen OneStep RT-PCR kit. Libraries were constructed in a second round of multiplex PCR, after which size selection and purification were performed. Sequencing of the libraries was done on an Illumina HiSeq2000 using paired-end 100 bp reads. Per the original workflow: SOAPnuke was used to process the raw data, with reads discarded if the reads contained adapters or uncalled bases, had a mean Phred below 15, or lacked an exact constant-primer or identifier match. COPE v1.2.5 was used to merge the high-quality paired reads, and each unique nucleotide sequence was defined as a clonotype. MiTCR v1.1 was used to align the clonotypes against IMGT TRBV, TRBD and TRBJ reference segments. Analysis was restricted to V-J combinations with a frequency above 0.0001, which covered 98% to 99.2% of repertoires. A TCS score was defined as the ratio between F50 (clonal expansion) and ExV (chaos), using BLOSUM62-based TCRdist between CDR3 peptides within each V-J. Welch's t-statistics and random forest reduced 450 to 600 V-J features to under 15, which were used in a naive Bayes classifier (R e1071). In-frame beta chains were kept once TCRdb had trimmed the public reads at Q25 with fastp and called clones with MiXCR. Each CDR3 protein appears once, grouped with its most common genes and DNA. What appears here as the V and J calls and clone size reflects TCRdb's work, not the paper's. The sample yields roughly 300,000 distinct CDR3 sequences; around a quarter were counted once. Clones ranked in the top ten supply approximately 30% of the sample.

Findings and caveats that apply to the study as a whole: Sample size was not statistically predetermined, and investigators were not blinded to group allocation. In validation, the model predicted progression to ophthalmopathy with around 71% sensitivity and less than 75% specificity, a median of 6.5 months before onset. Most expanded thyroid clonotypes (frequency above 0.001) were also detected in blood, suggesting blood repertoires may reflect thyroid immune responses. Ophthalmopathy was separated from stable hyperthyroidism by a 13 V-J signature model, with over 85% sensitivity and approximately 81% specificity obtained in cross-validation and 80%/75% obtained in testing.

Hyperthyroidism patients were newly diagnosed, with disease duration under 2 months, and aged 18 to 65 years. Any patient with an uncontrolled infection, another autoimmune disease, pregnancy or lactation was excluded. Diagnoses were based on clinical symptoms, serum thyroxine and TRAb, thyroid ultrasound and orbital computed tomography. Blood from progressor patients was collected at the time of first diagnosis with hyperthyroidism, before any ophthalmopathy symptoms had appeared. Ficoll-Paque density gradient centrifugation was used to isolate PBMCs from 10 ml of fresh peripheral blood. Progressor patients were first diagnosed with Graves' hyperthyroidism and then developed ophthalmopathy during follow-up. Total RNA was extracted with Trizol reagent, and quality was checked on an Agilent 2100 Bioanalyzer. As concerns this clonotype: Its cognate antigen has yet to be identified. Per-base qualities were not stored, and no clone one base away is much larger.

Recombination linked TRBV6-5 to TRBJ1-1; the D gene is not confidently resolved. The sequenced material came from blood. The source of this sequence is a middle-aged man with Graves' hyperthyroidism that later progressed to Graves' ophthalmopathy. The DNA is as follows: TGTGCCAGCAGTTACTCGATGATGGCTGAAGCTTTCTTT. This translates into CASSYSMMAEAFF.